This passage covers 15 T cell receptor beta chains from one sample sequenced in a study of regulatory T cells in long-lasting Graves disease. Time point defined: persistent/refractory GD, antithyroid drugs over 5 years with positive TRAb. TCR sequences were obtained from RNA taken from PBMCs. According to the study, TCR beta libraries were built with iRepertoire HTBI primers and CDR3-region Arm-PCR. TCRdb redid the calling of the multiplex PCR reads with MiXCR, one entry per CDR3 protein. The sample records around 340,000 distinct CDR3 sequences, 20% being singletons. Sequenced here: peripheral blood mononuclear cells (PBMCs), sampled when the disease was refractory, from a patient treated with antithyroid drugs. The receptors here all came from a female donor with Graves disease.

In this sample, this clonotype turned up many times. This chain joins TRBV18 and TRBJ1-2; weak D call: TRBD1 (6 bases). Germline V CDR1 and CDR2: KGHSH, LQKENI. V was trimmed by 8 bases and J by 2 bases, leaving 12 bases between them. This CDR3 is built from 13 residues. This CDR3 reads CASSADSNYGYTF. CDR3 nucleotides: TGTGCCAGCAGCGCGGACAGCAACTATGGCTACACCTTC. Looking up the rest from reference TRBV18 and TRBJ1-2 gives the full variable domain: NAGVMQNPRHLVRRRGQEARLRCSPMKGHSHVYWYRQLPEEGLKFMVYLQKENIIDESGMPKERFSAEFPKEGPSILRIQQVVRGDSAAYFCASSADSNYGYTFGSGTRLTVV.

V usage is TRBV11-2 and J usage is TRBJ2-5; 9 bases agree with TRBD2. CDR1 is SGHAT, CDR2 FQNNGV, per germline. Trimming removed 4 bases from V and 4 bases from J; junction bases left unmatched: 4. The CDR3 contains 14 residues. CDR3 region: CASSSMTSGETQYF. The CDR3 DNA sequence: TGTGCCAGCAGCTCGATGACTAGCGGAGAGACCCAGTACTTC.

Only a few counts were recorded for this clonotype. The gene calls are TRBV29-1 and TRBJ2-5; either TRBD1 or TRBD2 may fit D (7 bases each). V was cut by 4 bases and J by 5 bases, with 17 bases left in between. CDR3 length: 14 amino acids. Germline-derived CDR1 and CDR2 are SQVTM and ANQGSEA. This CDR3 is CSVGEGAVFETQYF. The CDR3 DNA is TGCAGCGTTGGGGAGGGGGCAGTGTTTGAGACCCAGTACTTC.

As for this clonotype: This may be a read error: a much more frequent sequence differs by one nucleotide. This chain links TRBV6-2 or TRBV6-3 with TRBJ1-6; D possibly corresponds to TRBD1 (5 bases). The CDR3 consists of 14 residues. Germline V gene data show CDR1 as MNHEY and CDR2 as SVGEGT. Trimming removed 5 bases at V and 7 bases at J, with 12 bases between. CDR3 amino acids: CASSERDSNSPLHF. Written as DNA, the CDR3 is TGTGCCAGCAGTGAACGGGACTCGAATTCACCCCTCCACTTT.

DNA for the CDR3: TGCAGTGCTAGAGATCGGTGGGGGGGCAATCAGCCCCAGCATTTT. Its protein is CSARDRWGGNQPQHF. The gene calls are TRBV20-1 and TRBJ1-5, with a tentative D call TRBD1 (5 bases). The V end was cut by 0 bases, the J end by 2 bases, with 11 bases between. The V gene's germline CDR1 is DFQATT and CDR2 SNEGSKA (reference sequence). The CDR3 is made up of 15 amino acids.

This clonotype was counted many times. The rearrangement uses TRBV19 and TRBJ1-5; no definite D call. The germline gives CDR1 LNHDA, CDR2 SQIVND (reference sequence). Trimming removed 5 bases from V and 6 bases from J, with 20 bases in between. The length of the CDR3 is 16 residues. In nucleotides, the CDR3 is TGTGCCAGTAGTCCCGGGGATGCCCCTCGGGGTCAGCCCCAGCATTTT. Translation gives CASSPGDAPRGQPQHF.

This clonotype was observed a handful of times. The V call is TRBV7-8, the J call TRBJ2-7, with 7 nucleotides matching TRBD2. V lost 1 base, J lost 3 bases, and 6 bases stayed unmatched. The CDR3 extends over 15 amino acids. Germline-derived CDR1 and CDR2 are SGHVS and FQNEAQ. The CDR3 here is CASSLVAGGNYEQYF. Written as DNA, the CDR3 is TGTGCCAGCAGCTTAGTAGCGGGCGGTAACTACGAGCAGTACTTC. The variable domain in full, with the rest retrieved from reference TRBV7-8 and TRBJ2-7, is GAGVSQSPRYKVAKRGQDVALRCDPISGHVSLFWYQQALGQGPEFLTYFQNEAQLDKSGLPSDRFFAERPEGSVSTLKIQRTQQEDSAVYLCASSLVAGGNYEQYFGPGTRLTVT.

This clonotype was counted ten times or more. The V call is TRBV12-3 or TRBV12-4, the J call TRBJ1-2; D unresolved. The CDR3 loop spans 13 amino acids. The germline V and J ends were trimmed by 4 bases and 0 bases, with 6 bases remaining between them. The CDR3 DNA reads TGTGCCAGCAGTTCTGGGGCTAACTATGGCTACACCTTC. Encoded protein: CASSSGANYGYTF.

DNA for the CDR3: TGCAGCGTCAACCCCATGGGGTGGCCCACTGAAGCTTTCTTT. Translation gives CSVNPMGWPTEAFF. This chain joins TRBV29-1 and TRBJ1-1; D is uncertain. Trimming stripped 6 bases from V and 4 bases from J, with 18 bases between. Per the germline V gene, CDR1 is SQVTM and CDR2 is ANQGSEA. This CDR3 comprises 14 residues.

The V call is TRBV10-3, the J call TRBJ2-2; no definite D call. With 6 bases removed from V and 0 bases from J, the gap between germline ends came to 8 bases. CDR1 ENHRY and CDR2 SYGVKD come from the germline V gene. The CDR3 covers 14 residues. The CDR3 region is CAIRSSPNTGELFF. DNA of the CDR3: TGTGCCATCAGATCCTCCCCGAACACCGGGGAGCTGTTTTTT.

The gene calls are TRBV3-1 and TRBJ2-1; 7 nucleotides align to TRBD2. Germline V lookup: CDR1 LGHDT, CDR2 YNNKEL (reference sequence). This CDR3 has 13 residues. V dropped 4 bases and J dropped 8; count of bases not matched to a gene: 5. This CDR3 is CASSLRGVDEQFF. CDR3 sequence (DNA): TGTGCCAGCAGCCTCCGGGGGGTCGATGAGCAGTTCTTC.

In its sample, this clonotype was seen a few times. The chain couples TRBV11-2 to TRBJ2-7; D not certain. Trimming shortened V by 2 bases and J by 0 bases, and 8 bases separated the two germline ends. The CDR3 contains 14 residues. Looked up from germline, CDR1 is SGHAT and CDR2 is FQNNGV. The CDR3 DNA reads TGTGCCAGCAGCTTAAGTCGGTACTCCTACGAGCAGTACTTC. It yields the protein CASSLSRYSYEQYF. The full variable domain, with the rest looked up from reference TRBV11-2 and TRBJ2-7, is EAGVAQSPRYKIIEKRQSVAFWCNPISGHATLYWYQQILGQGPKLLIQFQNNGVVDDSQLPKDRFSAERLKGVDSTLKIQPAKLEDSAVYLCASSLSRYSYEQYFGPGTRLTVT.

This clonotype has more than one count but fewer than ten. This rearrangement joins TRBV24-1 to TRBJ2-1, with 13 bases that match TRBD2. The CDR3 is 18 amino acids. Per the germline V gene, CDR1 is KGHDR and CDR2 is SFDVKD. Unmatched junction bases numbered 15, after V lost 8 bases and J lost 6 bases. The CDR3 region has the DNA TGTGCCACCACCCGCCGGGGACTAGCGGGATGGAGGGTCAATGAGCAGTTCTTC. It yields the protein CATTRRGLAGWRVNEQFF.

In its sample, this clonotype was seen many times. This rearrangement joins TRBV7-6 to TRBJ2-7; 7 nucleotides align to TRBD1. This CDR3 has 13 amino acids. Per germline, CDR1 SGHVS and CDR2 FNYEAQ. J was trimmed by 3 bases and V by 6 bases; bases with no gene match: 5. DNA for the CDR3: TGTGCCAGCAGTCCGGGACAGATCTACGAGCAGTACTTC. Protein sequence: CASSPGQIYEQYF.

The chain uses TRBV7-2 and TRBJ1-1, with no clear D. The CDR3 has 14 residues. CDR1 is SGHTA, CDR2 FQGNSA, per germline. The V end was cut by 1 base, the J end by 6 bases, with 12 bases between. The CDR3 sequence is CASSLEPGLAEAFF. CDR3 DNA: TGTGCCAGCAGCTTAGAGCCGGGCTTGGCTGAAGCTTTCTTT.